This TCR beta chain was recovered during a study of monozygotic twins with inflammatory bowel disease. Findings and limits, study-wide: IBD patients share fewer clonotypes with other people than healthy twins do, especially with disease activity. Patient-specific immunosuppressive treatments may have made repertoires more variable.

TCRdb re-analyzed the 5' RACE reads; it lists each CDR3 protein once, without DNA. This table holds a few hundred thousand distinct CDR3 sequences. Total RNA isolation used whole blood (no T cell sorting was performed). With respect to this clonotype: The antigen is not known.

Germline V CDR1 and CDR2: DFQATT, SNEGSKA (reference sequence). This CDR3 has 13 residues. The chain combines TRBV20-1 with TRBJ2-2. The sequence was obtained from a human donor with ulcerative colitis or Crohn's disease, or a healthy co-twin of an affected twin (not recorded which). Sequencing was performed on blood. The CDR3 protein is CSARTASTGELFF.